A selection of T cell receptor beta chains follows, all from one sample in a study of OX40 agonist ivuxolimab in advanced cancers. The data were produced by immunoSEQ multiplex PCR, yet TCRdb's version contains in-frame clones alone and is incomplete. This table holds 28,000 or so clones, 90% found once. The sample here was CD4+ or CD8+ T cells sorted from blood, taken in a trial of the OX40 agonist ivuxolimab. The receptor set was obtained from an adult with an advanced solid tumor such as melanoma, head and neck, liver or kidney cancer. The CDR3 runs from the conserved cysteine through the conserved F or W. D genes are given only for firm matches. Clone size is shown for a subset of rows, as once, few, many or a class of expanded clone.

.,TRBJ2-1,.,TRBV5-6,CASSLQGNEQFF,TGTGCCAGCAGCTTGCAGGGGAATGAGCAGTTCTTC
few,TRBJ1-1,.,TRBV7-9,CASSLVGGMDTEAFF,TGTGCCAGCAGCTTAGTCGGGGGCATGGACACTGAAGCTTTCTTT
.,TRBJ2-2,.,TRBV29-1,CSVKGANTGELFF,TGCAGCGTTAAAGGGGCGAACACCGGGGAGCTGTTTTTT
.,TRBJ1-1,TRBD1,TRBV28,CASSFPGQMNTEAFF,TGTGCCAGCAGTTTCCCGGGACAGATGAACACTGAAGCTTTCTTT
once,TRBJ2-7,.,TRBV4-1,CASSQELGTDPYEQYF,TGCGCCAGCAGCCAAGAACTAGGGACGGATCCCTACGAGCAGTACTTC
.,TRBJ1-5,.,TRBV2,CASSDEGNQPQHF,TGTGCCAGCAGTGATGAGGGCAATCAGCCCCAGCATTTT
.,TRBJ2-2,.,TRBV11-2,CASSLVTGAGELFF,TGTGCCAGCAGCTTAGTGACAGGTGCCGGGGAGCTGTTTTTT
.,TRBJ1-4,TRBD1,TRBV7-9,CASSQTGVVGEKLFF,TGTGCCAGCAGCCAGACAGGGGTAGTCGGTGAAAAACTGTTTTTT
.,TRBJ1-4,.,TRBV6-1,CASSEPVWKLFF,TGTGCCAGCAGTGAACCGGTTTGGAAACTGTTTTTT
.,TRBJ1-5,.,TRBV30,CAWSGAAISNQPQHF,TGTGCCTGGAGCGGGGCGGCCATCAGCAATCAGCCCCAGCATTTT
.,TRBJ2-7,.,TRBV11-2,CASSIMGYEQYF,TGTGCCAGCAGTATTATGGGATACGAGCAGTACTTC
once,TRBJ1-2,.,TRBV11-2,CASSPLPTVLYGYTF,TGTGCCAGCAGCCCCCTCCCGACAGTATTATATGGCTACACCTTC
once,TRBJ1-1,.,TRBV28,CASSFGPEAFF,TGTGCCAGCAGCTTCGGGCCAGAAGCTTTCTTT
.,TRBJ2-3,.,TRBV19,CASSNGLPSPTDTQYF,TGTGCCAGTAGTAACGGACTCCCAAGTCCCACAGATACGCAGTATTTT
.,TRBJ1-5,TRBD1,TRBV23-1,CASTRDRGILQNRPQHF,TGCGCCAGCACCCGGGACAGGGGGATCCTACAAAATCGGCCCCAGCATTTT
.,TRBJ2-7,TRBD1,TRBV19,CASSPGTASPVQQYF,TGTGCCAGTAGTCCTGGGACAGCCTCCCCTGTTCAGCAGTACTTC
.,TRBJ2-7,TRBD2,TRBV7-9,CASSQRTSGVLVYEQYF,TGTGCCAGCAGCCAAAGGACTAGCGGGGTTTTGGTCTACGAGCAGTACTTC
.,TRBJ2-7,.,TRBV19,CASTPGGWGYEQYF,TGTGCCAGTACCCCCGGGGGATGGGGATACGAGCAGTACTTC
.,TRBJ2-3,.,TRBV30,CAWCGRGTGEGLYFSTDTQYF,TGTGCCTGGTGTGGCAGGGGGACGGGGGAGGGCCTCTACTTCAGCACAGATACGCAGTATTTT
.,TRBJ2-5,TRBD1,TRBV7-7,CASSPTGGTETQYF,TGTGCCAGCAGTCCGACAGGGGGCACAGAGACCCAGTACTTC
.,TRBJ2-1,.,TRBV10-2,CASSESGGSEQFF,TGCGCCAGCAGTGAGTCGGGGGGAAGTGAGCAGTTCTTC
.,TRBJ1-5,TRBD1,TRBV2,CASMGTDTSNQPQHF,TGTGCCAGCATGGGGACAGACACTAGCAATCAGCCCCAGCATTTT
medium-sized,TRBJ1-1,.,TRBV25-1,CASTGMTEAFF,TGTGCCAGCACCGGGATGACTGAAGCTTTCTTT
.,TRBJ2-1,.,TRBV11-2,CASSLGWDFNEQFF,TGTGCCAGCAGCTTAGGTTGGGATTTCAATGAGCAGTTCTTC
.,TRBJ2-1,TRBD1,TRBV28,CASSSTGGRSYNEQFF,TGTGCCAGCAGTTCGACAGGGGGCAGATCATACAATGAGCAGTTCTTC
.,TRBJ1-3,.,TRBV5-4,CASSLAPAGNTIYF,TGTGCCAGCAGCTTGGCTCCGGCCGGAAACACCATATATTTT
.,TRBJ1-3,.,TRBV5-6,CASSLAGASSGNTIYF,TGTGCCAGCAGCTTAGCGGGAGCCTCCTCTGGAAACACCATATATTTT
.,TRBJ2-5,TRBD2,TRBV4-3,CASSQGTSGPQETQYF,TGCGCCAGCAGCCAAGGGACTAGCGGGCCCCAAGAGACCCAGTACTTC
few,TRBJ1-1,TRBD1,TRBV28,CASSTQGEAFF,TGTGCCAGCAGTACACAGGGGGAAGCTTTCTTT
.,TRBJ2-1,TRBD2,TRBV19,CASRELAASYNEQFF,TGTGCCAGTAGGGAACTAGCGGCGAGTTACAATGAGCAGTTCTTC
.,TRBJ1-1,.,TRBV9,CASSVEGRGYTEAFF,TGTGCCAGCAGCGTAGAGGGCAGGGGATACACTGAAGCTTTCTTT
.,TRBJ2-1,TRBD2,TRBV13,CASRLTGTSGRLGTYNEQFF,TGTGCCAGCAGACTCACCGGGACTAGCGGGAGGTTGGGGACCTACAATGAGCAGTTCTTC
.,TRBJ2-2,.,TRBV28,CASSLYGDNEAGELFF,TGTGCCAGCAGTTTATACGGGGACAACGAAGCCGGGGAGCTGTTTTTT
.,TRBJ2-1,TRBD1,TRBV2,CASRQGDEQFF,TGTGCCAGCCGACAGGGCGATGAGCAGTTCTTC
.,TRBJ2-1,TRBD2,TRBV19,CASGLAGLEQFF,TGTGCCAGCGGACTAGCGGGACTTGAGCAGTTCTTC
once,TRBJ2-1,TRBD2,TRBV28,CASRRTSGRVYEQFF,TGTGCCAGCAGAAGGACTAGCGGGAGGGTGTATGAGCAGTTCTTC
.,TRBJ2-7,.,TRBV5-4,CASSFRGGAHGYEQYF,TGTGCCAGCAGCTTCCGGGGCGGGGCCCATGGTTACGAGCAGTACTTC
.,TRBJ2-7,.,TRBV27,CASSRQSSYEQYF,TGTGCCAGCAGTAGGCAAAGCTCCTACGAGCAGTACTTC
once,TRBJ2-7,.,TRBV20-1,CSARDHEQYF,TGCAGTGCTAGAGATCACGAGCAGTACTTC
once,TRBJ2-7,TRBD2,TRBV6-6,CASTVTASGSYEQYF,TGTGCCAGCACCGTTACGGCTAGCGGCTCCTACGAGCAGTACTTC